The 31 T cell receptor beta chains listed next were all sequenced from one sample in a study of control samples from healthy donors and cancer patients. The table came from immunoSEQ multiplex PCR; TCRdb's copy has only in-frame clones and leaves some out. The sample has 130,000 or so clones; approximately 91% are singletons. Sequences were obtained from blood. The receptors were sampled from a man in his fifties or sixties in good health.

This sequence joins TRBV9 and TRBJ2-5; 8 bases line up with TRBD2. V dropped 0 bases and J dropped 5; count of bases not matched to a gene: 6. The CDR3 is 15 amino acids. Germline V gives CDR1 SGDLS, CDR2 YYNGEE. The CDR3 loop reads CASSVAAGVAETQYF. CDR3 sequence (DNA): TGTGCCAGCAGCGTAGCAGCGGGGGTGGCGGAGACCCAGTACTTC.

V is TRBV12-3 or TRBV12-4 and J is TRBJ2-2; D might be TRBD1 (5 bases). V lost 5 bases, J lost 8 bases, and 9 bases lay in between. The CDR3 length is 12 residues. The CDR3 DNA is TGTGCCAGCAGTCAGGGTAGAGGGGAGCTGTTTTTT. Its translation: CASSQGRGELFF.

V and J are TRBV4-1 and TRBJ2-1; no definite D call. The CDR3 contains 9 residues. Looked up from germline, CDR1 is MGHRA and CDR2 is YSYEKL. The CDR3 spells CAWPDEQFF. In nucleotides, the CDR3 is TGCGCTTGGCCGGATGAGCAGTTCTTC.

The CDR3 is CSASLLQGIDEQYF. The CDR3 DNA is TGCAGTGCTAGTCTATTACAGGGGATAGACGAGCAGTACTTC. The chain couples TRBV20-1 to TRBJ2-7; TRBD1 matches at 7 bases. Germline V CDR1 and CDR2: DFQATT, SNEGSKA (reference sequence). Unmatched junction bases numbered 10, after V lost 3 bases and J lost 5 bases. CDR3 length equals 14 residues.

This clone has only one observation. The chain couples TRBV13 to TRBJ2-7; D is possibly TRBD1 (5 bases). Germline loops: CDR1 PRHDT, CDR2 FYEKMQ (reference sequence). This CDR3 has 15 amino acids. Trimming pared 2 bases from V and 2 bases from J, leaving 13 bases between. This CDR3 reads CASSLFTGVPYEQYF. The CDR3 coding sequence is TGTGCCAGCAGCTTATTTACAGGCGTCCCCTACGAGCAGTACTTC.

This sequence joins TRBV7-9 and TRBJ2-2, with TRBD1 matching 8 bases. V gave up 5 bases and J gave up 6 bases; unmatched junction bases: 17. The CDR3 extends over 18 amino acids. Germline lookup yields CDR1 SEHNR and CDR2 FQNEAQ (reference sequence). CDR3 sequence: CASSPDFGTGGFAGELFF. CDR3 in DNA: TGTGCCAGCAGCCCGGACTTCGGGACAGGTGGATTTGCCGGGGAGCTGTTTTTT.

V and J are TRBV9 and TRBJ2-7; maybe TRBD2 (6 bases). V was trimmed by 0 bases and J by 1 base, leaving 11 bases between them. The CDR3 spans 15 residues. Germline CDR1 is SGDLS and CDR2 is YYNGEE. The CDR3 protein is CASSVGWTTSYEQYF. In nucleotides, the CDR3 is TGTGCCAGCAGCGTAGGCTGGACTACATCCTACGAGCAGTACTTC.

The gene calls are TRBV12-3 or TRBV12-4 and TRBJ1-2; D uncertain. This CDR3 has 13 amino acids. V dropped 4 bases and J dropped 0 bases, with 6 bases sitting between them. CDR3 region: CASSSDTNYGYTF. In DNA, the CDR3 is TGTGCCAGCAGTTCCGACACTAACTATGGCTACACCTTC.

This chain links TRBV20-1 with TRBJ1-1; D not resolved. Germline V gene sequence: CDR1 DFQATT, CDR2 SNEGSKA (reference sequence). CDR3 length: 13 amino acids. The V gene lost 3 bases and the J gene lost 7 bases, with 15 bases spanning the gap. For the CDR3, the DNA is TGCAGTGCTAGTTCGTACAGTAGTATTGAAGCTTTCTTT. This translates into CSASSYSSIEAFF.

J is TRBJ2-2 and V is TRBV29-1, with 8 nucleotides matching TRBD2. The CDR3 consists of 13 residues. Germline V gene sequence: CDR1 SQVTM, CDR2 ANQGSEA. J gave up 6 bases and V 7 bases, and 7 bases lay outside the gene matches. CDR3 in DNA: TGCAGCGGATACGGGGGGGCGGCCGGGGAGCTGTTTTTT. It translates to CSGYGGAAGELFF.

This chain uses TRBV5-6 with TRBJ1-2; D unresolved. Germline CDR1 reads SGHDT; CDR2 reads YYEEEE. This CDR3 is built from 15 residues. The ends were cut back, 0 bases at V and 4 bases at J, with 13 bases in the middle. The DNA for the CDR3 is TGTGCCAGCAGCTTGGTTCGGGAGTGGACCTATGGCTACACCTTC. Protein sequence: CASSLVREWTYGYTF.

The gene calls are TRBV25-1 and TRBJ2-7; 7 bases agree with TRBD2. Germline values: CDR1 MGHDK, CDR2 SYGVNS. CDR3 length equals 14 residues. V lost 0 bases to trimming and J lost 6 bases; unmatched junction nucleotides: 5. The CDR3 sequence: CASSEYMSGGEQYF. DNA of the CDR3: TGTGCCAGCAGTGAATATATGTCGGGGGGCGAGCAGTACTTC.

The chain recombines TRBV27 with TRBJ2-7; the D is unclear. Trimming left V 0 bases short and J 0 bases short, with 9 bases between. Per germline, CDR1 MNHEY and CDR2 SMNVEV (reference sequence). This CDR3 comprises 15 residues. CDR3 amino acids: CASSLSSGLSYEQYF. CDR3 DNA: TGTGCCAGCAGTTTATCCTCCGGGCTCTCCTACGAGCAGTACTTC.

The rearrangement links TRBV10-3 to TRBJ2-1, with a tentative D call TRBD1 (7 bases). From germline, CDR1 is ENHRY and CDR2 SYGVKD. The CDR3 is 14 amino acids. V was trimmed by 10 bases and J by 4 bases, leaving 17 bases between them. The DNA of the CDR3 is TGTGCCACGGGGGACAGAGTACTTTACAATGAGCAGTTCTTC. Its translation: CATGDRVLYNEQFF.

The chain links TRBV3-1 (or the pseudogene TRBV3-2) to TRBJ2-2, with TRBD1 matching over 8 bases. Trimming at V came to 1 base and at J to 7 bases, leaving 2 bases not matched to a gene. Per the germline V gene, CDR1 is LGHDT and CDR2 is YNNKEL (reference sequence). The CDR3 runs 14 residues. The CDR3 loop reads CASSQGQGHGELFF. The CDR3 DNA reads as TGTGCCAGCAGCCAAGGACAGGGGCACGGGGAGCTGTTTTTT.

A note on this clone: The sample carries other DNA sequences with the same CDR3. The chain carries TRBV30 and TRBJ1-6; D not resolved. CDR1 and CDR2 (germline): GTSNPN, SVGIG (reference sequence). V lost 1 base, J lost 6 bases, and 7 bases lay in between. The CDR3 spans 13 residues. The CDR3 sequence: CAWSGGGNSPLHF. Here the CDR3 DNA reads TGTGCCTGGAGTGGTGGTGGTAATTCACCCCTCCACTTT.

V is TRBV9 and J is TRBJ2-2, with TRBD1 matching over 11 bases. Germline CDR1 is SGDLS and CDR2 is YYNGEE. The CDR3 has 16 residues. V shed 3 bases and J 5 bases; nucleotides not matched to a gene: 6. CDR3 loop: CASSAAGTGGTGELFF. CDR3 bases: TGTGCCAGCAGCGCAGCCGGGACAGGGGGTACCGGGGAGCTGTTTTTT. Drawing the rest from reference TRBV9 and TRBJ2-2, the complete variable domain is DSGVTQTPKHLITATGQRVTLRCSPRSGDLSVYWYQQSLDQGLQFLIQYYNGEERAKGNILERFSAQQFPDLHSELNLSSLELGDSALYFCASSAAGTGGTGELFFGEGSRLTVL.

The chain has TRBV6-5 and TRBJ2-7; D call uncertain. This CDR3 has 13 residues. Germline values: CDR1 MNHEY, CDR2 SVGAGI. Trimming shortened V by 7 bases and J by 0 bases, and 10 bases separated the two germline ends. Written as DNA, the CDR3 is TGTGCCAGCACTCCACCGAGCTCCTACGAGCAGTACTTC. It is translated as CASTPPSSYEQYF.

The CDR3 DNA follows: TGTGCCAGCAGTGCCCAGACAGGCGAGCAGTACTTC. It is translated as CASSAQTGEQYF. The chain recombines TRBV12-3 or TRBV12-4 with TRBJ2-7; perhaps TRBD1 as D (6 bases). CDR3 length: 12 amino acids. Trimming pared 5 bases from V and 6 bases from J, leaving 11 bases between.

The J gene is TRBJ2-5, the V gene TRBV7-2; 8 bases match TRBD2. From germline, CDR1 is SGHTA and CDR2 FQGNSA. The CDR3 runs to 14 residues. The V gene end was trimmed by 5 bases and the J gene end by 5 bases; junction bases not matched to a gene: 7. CDR3 sequence (DNA): TGTGCCAGCAGCCCCCGGGGACTAGGCGAGACCCAGTACTTC. Amino acids: CASSPRGLGETQYF. The full variable domain, with the rest looked up from reference TRBV7-2 and TRBJ2-5, is GAGVSQSPSNKVTEKGKDVELRCDPISGHTALYWYRQSLGQGLEFLIYFQGNSAPDKSGLPSDRFSAERTGGSVSTLTIQRTQQEDSAVYLCASSPRGLGETQYFGPGTRLLVL.

This chain links TRBV24-1 with TRBJ2-1; either TRBD1 or TRBD2 may supply D (5 bases each). The CDR3 has 14 amino acids. The ends were cut back, 9 bases at V and 7 bases at J, with 18 bases in the middle. The V gene's germline CDR1 is KGHDR and CDR2 SFDVKD. Here the CDR3 reads CATAEDNTGNEQFF. CDR3 in DNA: TGTGCCACCGCGGAGGACAACACAGGAAATGAGCAGTTCTTC.

The V and J genes are TRBV6-1 and TRBJ1-3; D is uncertain. CDR3 size: 16 residues. V lost 2 bases to trimming and J lost 2 bases, with 13 bases between them. Germline CDR1 reads MNHNS; CDR2 reads SASEGT. CDR3 sequence: CASSEYFLPAGNTIYF. In nucleotides, the CDR3 is TGTGCCAGCAGTGAATACTTTTTGCCAGCTGGAAACACCATATATTTT.

This chain links TRBV7-2 with TRBJ2-5; 10 bases map to TRBD2. CDR3 length: 16 amino acids. Germline CDR1 reads SGHTA; CDR2 reads FQGNSA. V trimming: 2 bases; J trimming: 7 bases; junction bases outside the gene matches: 10. The CDR3 is CASSLQASGGGWTQYF. CDR3 nucleotides: TGTGCCAGCAGCTTACAGGCTAGCGGGGGAGGATGGACCCAGTACTTC.

The chain combines TRBV9 with TRBJ2-3; maybe TRBD1 (7 bases). The ends were cut back, 4 bases at V and 1 base at J, with 19 bases in the middle. Germline CDR1 and CDR2: SGDLS and YYNGEE. The CDR3 totals 17 residues. The CDR3 loop is CASSPNSGDRGTDTQYF. Here the CDR3 DNA reads TGTGCCAGCAGCCCCAATTCGGGGGACAGAGGCACAGATACGCAGTATTTT.

The CDR3 nucleotides are TGTGCCGGACGACTGACAGGGTCCCGCACAGATACGCAGTATTTT. It is translated as CAGRLTGSRTDTQYF. The chain is built from TRBV6-5 and TRBJ2-3; 7 bases match TRBD1. Germline assignment: CDR1 MNHEY and CDR2 SVGAGI. This CDR3 region has 15 residues. V trimming: 11 bases; J trimming: 1 base; junction bases outside the gene matches: 12.

This clone was found a few times. The CDR3 DNA reads TGTGCCAGCACCCCTAGCGGGGGACGGTACAATGAGCAGTTCTTC. Translation gives CASTPSGGRYNEQFF. This rearrangement joins TRBV2 to TRBJ2-1; TRBD2 matches at 10 bases. The length of the CDR3 is 15 residues. Unmatched junction bases numbered 7, after V lost 7 bases and J lost 4 bases. Looked up from germline, CDR1 is SNHLY and CDR2 is FYNNEI.

This clone turned up a few times. The chain couples TRBV11-1 to TRBJ1-6, with TRBD1 matching 8 bases. The germline V gene has CDR1 SGHAT and CDR2 FQDESV (reference sequence). V lost 5 bases and J lost 7; bases outside the gene matches: 4. The CDR3 runs to 14 residues. This CDR3 reads CASSRTGNNSPLHF. In nucleotides, the CDR3 is TGTGCCAGCAGCCGGACAGGGAACAATTCACCCCTCCACTTT.

J is TRBJ2-1 and V is TRBV7-8; 13 bases line up with TRBD2. V lost 5 bases to trimming and J lost 6 bases; unmatched junction nucleotides: 4. The CDR3 is 15 amino acids. The germline V gene encodes CDR1 SGHVS and CDR2 FQNEAQ. This CDR3 is CASSTRLAGGNEQFF. Written as DNA, the CDR3 is TGTGCCAGCAGCACAAGACTAGCGGGGGGCAATGAGCAGTTCTTC. The whole variable domain, remainder taken from reference TRBV7-8 and TRBJ2-1, is GAGVSQSPRYKVAKRGQDVALRCDPISGHVSLFWYQQALGQGPEFLTYFQNEAQLDKSGLPSDRFFAERPEGSVSTLKIQRTQQEDSAVYLCASSTRLAGGNEQFFGPGTRLTVL.

The count of this clone is one. V is TRBV3-1 (or the pseudogene TRBV3-2) and J is TRBJ2-2; tentative D call: TRBD1 (6 bases). From germline, CDR1 is LGHDT and CDR2 YNNKEL (reference sequence). The CDR3 covers 15 residues. V was shortened by 1 base and J by 6 bases, with 12 bases between the two germline ends. The CDR3 spells CASSQGPGAPGELFF. CDR3 sequence (DNA): TGTGCCAGCAGCCAAGGTCCAGGGGCCCCCGGGGAGCTGTTTTTT.

In this sample, this clone turned up a few times. The V gene is TRBV11-2, the J gene TRBJ1-4; D is ambiguous. The CDR3 has 16 amino acids. Germline CDR1 SGHAT, CDR2 FQNNGV. V lost 1 base, J lost 5 bases, and 14 bases lay in between. CDR3 in amino acids: CASSLGSGSLNEKLFF. CDR3 nucleotides: TGTGCCAGCAGCTTAGGGTCTGGCTCTTTAAATGAAAAACTGTTTTTT.

The chain joins TRBV7-9 to TRBJ2-5, with D perhaps TRBD2 (5 bases). V was clipped by 3 bases and J by 5 bases, with 7 bases between them. Germline CDR1 reads SEHNR; CDR2 reads FQNEAQ (reference sequence). This CDR3 spans 12 amino acids. The CDR3 loop reads CASSFSAETQYF. CDR3 in DNA: TGTGCCAGCAGCTTTAGCGCGGAGACCCAGTACTTC.